These 13 T cell receptor beta chains were all obtained from the same sample, sequenced in a study of response to subunit inactivated influenza vaccine. TCRdb redid the calling of the RT-PCR reads with MiXCR, one entry per CDR3 protein. The table shows 280,000 or so distinct CDR3 sequences, with 20% to 25% occurring only once. The sequences come from PBMCs from blood, collected 21 months after vaccination. These receptors were collected from a man between 50 and 70 years old who received an inactivated influenza vaccine.

The chain employs TRBV6-1 and TRBJ1-1; D gene unclear. The CDR3 is 17 amino acids. The V gene's germline CDR1 is MNHNS and CDR2 SASEGT. The ends were cut back, 4 bases at V and 8 bases at J, with 26 bases in the middle. The CDR3 is CASSARFLDGRRLEAFF. The DNA of the CDR3 is TGTGCCAGCAGTGCTCGCTTCTTGGACGGACGAAGGCTCGAAGCTTTCTTT.

This clonotype has only a few counts. The rearrangement joins TRBV20-1 to TRBJ2-2, with D hard to call. From germline, CDR1 is DFQATT and CDR2 SNEGSKA (reference sequence). The CDR3 spans 13 residues. V was trimmed by 6 bases and J by 8 bases, leaving 16 bases between them. CDR3 sequence: CSAPYQMGGELFF. CDR3 nucleotides: TGCAGTGCCCCTTATCAAATGGGGGGGGAGCTGTTTTTT.

This clonotype showed up many times. The chain uses TRBV5-1 and TRBJ1-5; D gene unclear. Trimming took 4 bases from V and 2 from J, leaving 7 bases between them. This CDR3 contains 13 residues. Germline V gene data show CDR1 as SGHRS and CDR2 as YFSETQ. CDR3 in amino acids: CASSRRGNQPQHF. CDR3 DNA: TGCGCCAGCAGCCGTCGAGGCAATCAGCCCCAGCATTTT.

V gene TRBV29-1 combines with J gene TRBJ2-5; D could derive from TRBD1 or TRBD2 (5 bases each). The CDR3 length is 12 residues. Germline V lookup: CDR1 SQVTM, CDR2 ANQGSEA. V lost 6 bases and J 5 bases, leaving 13 bases between the germline ends. CDR3 sequence (DNA): TGCAGCGTGCCCCAGGGCGGGGAGACCCAGTACTTC. Protein sequence: CSVPQGGETQYF.

The V call is TRBV25-1, the J call TRBJ2-3; maybe TRBD2 (5 bases). The CDR3 is made up of 16 amino acids. V shed 0 bases and J shed 8 bases, with 18 bases lying between them. Germline lookup yields CDR1 MGHDK and CDR2 SYGVNS. CDR3 DNA: TGTGCCAGCAGTGAATACGGTTCGGGAAGTCGGGTTACGCAGTATTTT. This codes for CASSEYGSGSRVTQYF.

Of note for this clonotype: This sequence may be a read error, since a much larger clone differs from it by one base. The chain employs TRBV12-3 or TRBV12-4 and TRBJ1-2; D possibly corresponds to TRBD1 (5 bases). V shed 8 bases and J shed 3 bases, with 13 bases lying between them. This CDR3 spans 13 amino acids. The CDR3 protein is CASRAGAYYGYTF. The CDR3 DNA is TGTGCCAGCCGTGCCGGGGCCTACTATGGCTACACCTTC.

The sample holds many counts of this clonotype. One end of the junction does not line up with germline, which may come from a read error. The chain carries TRBV5-1 and TRBJ2-3, with TRBD2 matching 9 bases. This CDR3 has 13 residues. Germline V gene lookup returns CDR1 SGHRS and CDR2 YFSETQ. CDR3 loop: CASSLAGADTQYF. The CDR3 coding sequence is TGTGCCAGCAGCTTAGCGGGGGCAGATACGCAGTATTTT.

The gene calls are TRBV7-9 and TRBJ1-2; D unclear. V was cut by 2 bases and J by 4 bases, with 14 bases left in between. CDR1 is SEHNR and CDR2 is FQNEAQ in the germline V gene (reference sequence). The length of the CDR3 is 15 residues. The CDR3 spells CASSLPLVGIYGYTF. DNA for the CDR3: TGTGCCAGCAGCTTACCGTTGGTGGGAATCTATGGCTACACCTTC.

This clonotype came up a few times. The chain carries TRBV11-2 and TRBJ2-7, with D possibly matching TRBD2 (5 bases). The CDR3 has 14 residues. CDR1 is SGHAT and CDR2 is FQNNGV in the germline V gene. Trimming took off 3 bases at V and 0 bases at J, with 9 bases between the two ends. The CDR3 sequence is CASSFDYISYEQYF. CDR3 sequence (DNA): TGTGCCAGCAGCTTCGACTACATCTCCTACGAGCAGTACTTC.

This clonotype was found a few times. The gene calls are TRBV28 and TRBJ2-5, with TRBD1 matching over 7 bases. The germline V gene has CDR1 MDHEN and CDR2 SYDVKM. The V segment lost 5 bases and the J segment 3 bases; nucleotides outside the gene matches: 6. This CDR3 comprises 14 residues. The CDR3 here is CASSLMGTEETQYF. For the CDR3, the DNA is TGTGCCAGCAGTCTGATGGGGACAGAAGAGACCCAGTACTTC.

The chain carries TRBV7-9 and TRBJ1-2, with D hard to call. Trimming removed 5 bases at V and 4 bases at J, with 14 bases between. This CDR3 contains 14 residues. Germline V gene sequence: CDR1 SEHNR, CDR2 FQNEAQ (reference sequence). Here the CDR3 reads CASSEGPASYGYTF. DNA for the CDR3: TGTGCCAGCAGCGAAGGGCCGGCTAGCTATGGCTACACCTTC.

This clonotype was recorded a few times. The V gene is TRBV7-9, the J gene TRBJ2-3, with D uncertain. V was clipped by 5 bases and J by 4 bases, with 4 bases between them. Germline CDR1 SEHNR, CDR2 FQNEAQ (reference sequence). The CDR3 sequence is 11 residues long. CDR3 bases: TGTGCCAGCAGCAAACCAGATACGCAGTATTTT. Translation gives CASSKPDTQYF.

In DNA, the CDR3 is TGTGCCAGCAGCCGGGGACAGCCCGCGAACACTGAAGCTTTCTTT. It yields the protein CASSRGQPANTEAFF. The chain carries TRBV6-7 and TRBJ1-1; 7 bases are a match to TRBD1. TRBV6-7 is assigned to the ORF class and has an uncertain function. The CDR3 covers 15 residues. V gave up 6 bases and J gave up 1 base; unmatched junction bases: 8.